This TCR beta chain is drawn from a study of T cell responses to AZD1222 COVID-19 vaccine. Sequencing used immunoSEQ multiplex PCR; TCRdb keeps in-frame clones, though not all of them. The sample has about 100,000 clones; over 90% are singletons. Details on this clone: Its antigen is unknown.

Study-level results: A rise in Spike-specific TCR breadth and depth followed two AZD1222 doses. Scientists sampled the repertoires only once the peak T cell response had passed.

Germline V gene lookup returns CDR1 SGHNT and CDR2 YENEEA. Trimming removed 1 base from V and 6 bases from J, with 10 bases in between. The CDR3 consists of 14 residues. This specimen was peripheral blood, taken on day 0 of AZD1222 vaccination. The chain couples TRBV11-3 to TRBJ2-1; no firm D call. This clonotype was obtained from an adult in good health. CDR3 amino acids: CASSLVWGSNEQFF. DNA of the CDR3: TGTGCCAGCAGCTTAGTCTGGGGTTCCAATGAGCAGTTCTTC.